A selection of T cell receptor beta chains follows, all from one sample in a study of blood T cell repertoires in COVID-19. Measured with immunoSEQ multiplex PCR; TCRdb has only the in-frame clones, and not every one. The sample has around 310,000 clones; about 89% are singletons. The sequenced sample was peripheral blood. These receptors all stem from a woman aged 55-70 years with acute or convalescent COVID-19. CDR3s include the opening cysteine and the closing phenylalanine or tryptophan. Fields, in order: J gene, D gene, clone size, V gene, CDR3 DNA, CDR3 protein. A D gene is named only where the DNA matches it firmly. Clone size appears in some rows only: once, few, many, or a class for an expanded clone.

>TRBJ2-7|NA|NA|TRBV6-5
TGTGCCAGCAGTAACGGACAGATCGGGATTAGCGAGCAGTACTTC
CASSNGQIGISEQYF
>TRBJ2-1|TRBD2|NA|TRBV6-2/TRBV6-3
TGTGCCAGCAGTTACAGACTAGCGGGTCATGTCGATGAGCAGTTCTTC
CASSYRLAGHVDEQFF
>TRBJ1-1|NA|NA|TRBV7-2
TGTGCCAGCAGGGCTTACCTGACTTCCCGGGACACTGAAGCTTTCTTT
CASRAYLTSRDTEAFF
>TRBJ1-5|NA|NA|TRBV18
TGTGCCAGCTCACTGGGGGGGTCGGCTCAGCCCCAGCATTTT
CASSLGGSAQPQHF
>TRBJ2-1|NA|NA|TRBV24-1
TGTGCCACCAGTGGGCGGGGCTCCTACAATGAGCAGTTCTTC
CATSGRGSYNEQFF
>TRBJ1-4|TRBD1|NA|TRBV28
TGTGCCAGCAGTTTATCGGCAGGGGGTAGGGAAAAACTGTTTTTT
CASSLSAGGREKLFF
>TRBJ1-2|NA|NA|TRBV2
TGTGCCAGCAGCCAAATCAGGGGCGCGGGCTATGGCTACACCTTC
CASSQIRGAGYGYTF
>TRBJ1-2|TRBD1|NA|TRBV6-2/TRBV6-3
TGTGCCAGCAGTTATTTTGACAGGGTTGATGGCTACACCTTC
CASSYFDRVDGYTF
>TRBJ2-1|TRBD2|NA|TRBV7-9
TGTGCCAGCAGCTTAGGTCGGGGGGGCCGATACAATGAGCAGTTCTTC
CASSLGRGGRYNEQFF
>TRBJ2-1|TRBD2|NA|TRBV10-3
TGTGCCATCACCCCGACTAGCGGGAGGGTTGACTCCTACAATGAGCAGTTCTTC
CAITPTSGRVDSYNEQFF
>TRBJ2-2|NA|NA|TRBV6-6
TGTGCCAGCAGCCCACGGGGTGAAAACACCGGGGAGCTGTTTTTT
CASSPRGENTGELFF
>TRBJ2-7|TRBD1|NA|TRBV27
TGTGCCAGCACTACCGCGGGAAGGACAGGGAGAGAGCAGTACTTC
CASTTAGRTGREQYF
>TRBJ2-1|TRBD2|NA|TRBV9
TGTGCCAGCAGCCCATTAGCGGGTATGGGATCGGATGAGCAGTTCTTC
CASSPLAGMGSDEQFF
>TRBJ2-7|NA|NA|TRBV28
TGTGCCAGCGGACAGGGAGGGCTCTACGAGCAGTACTTC
CASGQGGLYEQYF
>TRBJ1-2|NA|NA|TRBV18
TGTGCCAGCTCACCAAAACAGGGTTTTGGCTACACCTTC
CASSPKQGFGYTF
>TRBJ2-5|NA|NA|TRBV19
TGTGCCAGTAGTATAGGAGGACGGACCCAGGGGACCCAGTACTTC
CASSIGGRTQGTQYF
>TRBJ2-7|TRBD2|NA|TRBV28
TGTGCCAGCGGACTAGCGGCCTACGAGCAGTACTTC
CASGLAAYEQYF
>TRBJ2-2|TRBD2|NA|TRBV7-8
TGTGCCAGCAGCTTAGCGCAGTTTACATTCAAGACTAGCGGGGAGAACACCGGGGAGCTGTTTTTT
CASSLAQFTFKTSGENTGELFF
>TRBJ1-1|NA|NA|TRBV7-3
TGTGCCAGCAGCTCCCACCGCTCGGGGGGGCGGTTGACTGAAGCTTTCTTT
CASSSHRSGGRLTEAFF
>TRBJ2-1|TRBD2|NA|TRBV28
TGTGCCAGCTCCTACCCCGGGACTAGCGGGGGTAATGAGCAGTTCTTC
CASSYPGTSGGNEQFF
>TRBJ2-7|NA|few|TRBV11-2
TGTGCCAGCAGCTTATTGACATTCCGAGCCGAGCAGTACTTC
CASSLLTFRAEQYF
>TRBJ2-3|TRBD1|NA|TRBV5-1
TGCGCCAGCAGCAAAGGGACAGCTAGCACAGATACGCAGTATTTT
CASSKGTASTDTQYF
>TRBJ2-5|TRBD2|NA|TRBV5-1
TGCGCCAGCAAGGTGACCGGGACTAGCGGGCAAGAGACCCAGTACTTC
CASKVTGTSGQETQYF
>TRBJ1-1|NA|NA|TRBV6-5
TGTGCCAGCAGTTACGTCGACCCCAGGGTTACTGAAGCTTTCTTT
CASSYVDPRVTEAFF
>TRBJ1-5|NA|once|TRBV6-5
TGTGCCAGCAGTTTTAACGGGAATCAGCCCCAGCATTTT
CASSFNGNQPQHF